This entry describes one TCR beta chain. What it binds is unknown. PCR amplification relied on 60 Vbeta primers (plus 13 Jbeta primers). Study processing details: As a later analysis found, there were roughly 80 million unique TCR beta chains, of which roughly 11 million were shared. Assay used: immunoSEQ multiplex PCR; TCRdb lists only in-frame clones, some missing. V and J calls and clone size are as listed in that table; D and trimming were resolved from the DNA. The sample shows fewer than 200,000 clones, 83% of them seen only once. The source of the sample is a study of cytomegalovirus exposure and HLA in healthy donors. Regarding the study as a whole: Researchers reported in a later analysis that common viral pathogens appeared linked to several top clusters. Likely technical artifact: a cluster of highly shared sequence variants.

The V gene lost 2 bases and the J gene lost 3 bases, with 10 bases spanning the gap. This CDR3 comprises 14 residues. Germline-derived CDR1 and CDR2 are LNHDA and SQIVND (reference sequence). This clonotype was obtained from a man between 50 and 59 years old in good health and CMV-seronegative. Sequencing was done on a sample of PBMCs. This sequence joins TRBV19 and TRBJ1-1; D uncertain. The CDR3 region is CASSISGFDTEAFF. As DNA, the CDR3 is TGTGCCAGTAGTATATCGGGTTTTGACACTGAAGCTTTCTTT. Looking up the rest from reference TRBV19 and TRBJ1-1 gives the full variable domain: DGGITQSPKYLFRKEGQNVTLSCEQNLNHDAMYWYRQDPGQGLRLIYYSQIVNDFQKGDIAEGYSVSREKKESFPLTVTSAQKNPTAFYLCASSISGFDTEAFFGQGTRLTVV.